The T cell receptor (beta chain) described here comes from a study of blood T cells in healthy people across ages (dated by TCRdb to 2015 to 2017). Concerning the study at large: Template switching captured roughly one uniquely barcoded TCR beta cDNA molecule per two T cells in model experiments. Donors of different ages were randomly distributed across sequencing lanes to avoid experimental bias. The donors were split into four age groups: young (average around 15 years), middle-aged (39), aged (more than 55) and long-lived (approximately 80). Using deep sequencing normalized with unique cDNA molecular identifiers, the study measured how TCR beta repertoire diversity changes with age. The study analyzed two additional independent replicas of 1 million unique cDNA reads from the same blood draw for two donors, one aged 18 to 30 and one aged 80 or older.

Study-level results and caveats: Since profiling was done on bulk unsorted PBMCs, naive and antigen-experienced compartments could not be conclusively compared. Estimates of total diversity from one million sequenced T cells were regarded as lower bounds and underestimates. Because the CMV infection status of the donors was unknown, age-related changes in expanded clonotypes may potentially have been confounded. Compared with the aged group, more naive CD4+ T cells, fewer expanded clones and increased TCR diversity were shown by the long-lived group, suggesting age selection. As age increased, observed TCR beta diversity per million T cells dropped in a roughly linear way, and a significant reduction was already evident by age about 40. The percentage of naive T cells measured by flow cytometry correlated strongly with observed TCR beta diversity.

The table lists this clonotype with a few counts. The antigen this receptor binds is unknown. Base qualities were left out, and no much larger clone turns up one base away. The germline V gene sets CDR1 to MRHNA and CDR2 to SNTAGT. The CDR3, from cysteine to phenylalanine, totals 19 residues. Only the CDR3 portion is preserved as DNA: 57 bases, with reading frame beginning at the first base. V is pruned by 3 bases and J by 4 bases, leaving 17 bases of the junction without a gene match. Libraries were prepared through 5' RACE. This sample was sequenced with an Illumina HiSeq 2500. The second PCR ran for roughly 7 to 11 cycles and used a J-beta primer mix along with a sample-barcoded 5' primer. A unique molecular identifier was introduced onto each TCR beta cDNA molecule by a template-switch 5' adaptor carrying 12 random nucleotides. Each sample yielded at least 2.5 million CDR3-containing paired-end reads. First-strand cDNA synthesis was performed from all RNA using the Mint cDNA synthesis kit, with priming by a TRBC-specific oligonucleotide. After uracil-DNA glycosylase treatment, a first 18-cycle PCR used universal primers M1SS and BC2_uni_R on all cDNA. From the authors' description of their analysis: For normalization, 1 million high-quality reads, each with a distinct molecular identifier, were randomly selected from each sample. Instead of being binned into consensus sequences, reads that shared molecular identifiers were thrown out. CDR3 identification, clonotype clustering and error correction used MiTCR with a Q25 quality threshold and the strictest error-elimination algorithm. Lower-bound total TCR beta diversity was estimated with a nonparametric unseen species model using Euler transformation. TCRdb itself trimmed the public reads at Q25 with fastp, ran MiXCR and retained productive beta chains. Every CDR3 protein is listed once, alongside the most common genes and DNA of its rows. The V and J calls follow TCRdb's processing rather than the paper's. For this sample the table gives about 760,000 distinct CDR3 sequences, of which about 56% were detected only once. The ten largest clones add up to about a quarter of the sample.

Systemically healthy Caucasian individuals from Russia, 35 to 40 in total and aged about 6 to 90 years, were included as donors. Each donor gave around 9.8 milliliters of peripheral blood, collected into EDTA-treated Vacutainer tubes. Ficoll-Paque density-gradient centrifugation was used to isolate PBMCs, with at least 6 million obtained per sample. Total RNA, at least 6 micrograms per sample, was extracted from PBMCs with Trizol reagent. The percentages of naive CD45RAhigh/CD27high T cells were determined by flow cytometry on a PBMC aliquot from every donor. The sequence came from a man aged 35 to 55 in good health. The sequence links TRBV6-4 to TRBJ2-4; 8 middle bases align to TRBD1. The source material was blood. The DNA sequence is TGTGCCAGCAGTGAAAGTCGGGACAGGTCAAACGCTAGGAAAAACATTCAGTACTTC. This gives the protein CASSESRDRSNARKNIQYF.